A single sample gave rise to the 22 T cell receptor beta chains below, sequenced in a study of T cell changes during pregnancy in multiple sclerosis (dated by TCRdb to about 2019). The library was prepared using the immunoSEQ multiplex PCR assay. The table comes from immuneACCESS by way of TCRdb, which keeps in-frame sequences with V and J called. Part of the clones is missing from these tables; in studies checked, under half for an unresolved V gene and the rest for unknown reasons. Here the sample has roughly 46,000 clones; around four fifths occur a single time. The ten largest clones capture approximately 0.64% of the sample. The sequenced sample was CD4+ T cells from peripheral blood mononuclear cells, obtained before pregnancy. The receptor set was obtained from a female donor with multiple sclerosis, enrolled in a pregnancy study.

V usage is TRBV5-6 and J usage is TRBJ2-1, with 10 bases identical to TRBD2. Germline CDR1 reads SGHDT; CDR2 reads YYEEEE. The CDR3 extends over 16 amino acids. V lost 0 bases to trimming and J lost 6 bases; unmatched junction nucleotides: 6. The CDR3 protein is CASSLVTSGFINEQFF. CDR3 in DNA: TGTGCCAGCAGCTTGGTGACTAGCGGGTTTATCAATGAGCAGTTCTTC.

This chain connects TRBV5-1 to TRBJ2-4; TRBD2 matches at 10 bases. In germline, CDR1 is SGHRS, CDR2 YFSETQ. The CDR3 extends over 14 amino acids. V was pared by 0 bases and J by 13 bases, with 7 bases of the junction left unmatched. CDR3 sequence reads: CASSLGLAGADQYF. The DNA for the CDR3 is TGCGCCAGCAGCTTGGGGCTAGCGGGAGCCGACCAGTACTTC.

The chain employs TRBV7-3 and TRBJ2-7; 7 positions agree with TRBD1. This CDR3 is 14 amino acids long. CDR1 and CDR2 (germline): SGHTA, FQGTGA. J gave up 7 bases and V 1 base, and 7 bases lay outside the gene matches. The CDR3 DNA is TGTGCCAGCAGCTTAAAGGGGGCTGGCGTAGAGCAGTACTTC. Translation: CASSLKGAGVEQYF.

The V and J genes are TRBV5-6 and TRBJ2-3, with D perhaps assigned TRBD1 or TRBD2 (6 bases each). The germline V gene encodes CDR1 SGHDT and CDR2 YYEEEE. Trimming removed 4 bases at V and 4 bases at J, with 22 bases between. CDR3 length: 17 residues. The CDR3 DNA is TGTGCCAGCAGCCTGGGGGGCCGAAGCGCTCTCGCAGATACGCAGTATTTT. It specifies CASSLGGRSALADTQYF. Full variable domain (remainder filled in from reference TRBV5-6 and TRBJ2-3): DAGVTQSPTHLIKTRGQQVTLRCSPKSGHDTVSWYQQALGQGPQFIFQYYEEEERQRGNFPDRFSGHQFPNYSSELNVNALLLGDSALYLCASSLGGRSALADTQYFGPGTRLTVL.

The rearrangement uses TRBV5-1 and TRBJ2-6, with a possible D match to TRBD1 (5 bases). The CDR3 totals 16 residues. V lost 3 bases, J lost 2 bases, and 12 bases lay in between. The germline CDR1 and CDR2 sequences are SGHRS and YFSETQ. CDR3 sequence: CASSSQVAPGANVLTF. The CDR3 bases are TGCGCCAGCAGCTCACAGGTTGCCCCTGGGGCCAACGTCCTGACTTTC.

This CDR3 is CASSNQGAGNYGYTF. In DNA form, the CDR3 reads TGCGCCAGCAGCAACCAGGGGGCAGGGAACTATGGCTACACCTTC. This sequence joins TRBV5-1 and TRBJ1-2; TRBD1 agrees at 8 bases. V dropped 4 bases and J dropped 2; count of bases not matched to a gene: 7. The CDR3 covers 15 residues. From germline, CDR1 is SGHRS and CDR2 YFSETQ.

This chain joins TRBV19 and TRBJ1-2, with TRBD1 matching 7 bases. With V trimmed by 7 bases and J by 2 bases, 10 bases remained unmatched. Germline V CDR1 and CDR2: LNHDA, SQIVND (reference sequence). The CDR3 consists of 15 residues. CDR3 DNA: TGTGCCAGTAACCCGGGACAGTACTCCAACTATGGCTACACCTTC. Protein: CASNPGQYSNYGYTF.

The chain joins TRBV7-3 to TRBJ2-1; D might be TRBD1 (6 bases). CDR3 length equals 14 residues. Per the germline V gene, CDR1 is SGHTA and CDR2 is FQGTGA. V shed 3 bases and J shed 8 bases, with 14 bases lying between them. The CDR3 reads CASSFLGAGDEQFF. CDR3 sequence (DNA): TGTGCCAGCAGCTTCTTGGGGGCTGGGGATGAGCAGTTCTTC. Based on the CDR3 plus reference TRBV7-3 and TRBJ2-1, the full variable domain is GAGVSQTPSNKVTEKGKYVELRCDPISGHTALYWYRQSLGQGPEFLIYFQGTGAADDSGLPNDRFFAVRPEGSVSTLKIQRTERGDSAVYLCASSFLGAGDEQFFGPGTRLTVL.

V usage is TRBV18 and J usage is TRBJ1-2, with 11 positions matching TRBD1. Germline values: CDR1 KGHSH, CDR2 LQKENI. V gave up 3 bases and J gave up 4 bases; unmatched junction bases: 10. CDR3 length: 17 amino acids. CDR3 protein: CASSPLPRTGGAYGYTF. Here the CDR3 DNA reads TGTGCCAGCTCACCTCTCCCACGGACAGGGGGCGCCTATGGCTACACCTTC. Filled out from reference TRBV18 and TRBJ1-2, the complete variable domain reads NAGVMQNPRHLVRRRGQEARLRCSPMKGHSHVYWYRQLPEEGLKFMVYLQKENIIDESGMPKERFSAEFPKEGPSILRIQQVVRGDSAAYFCASSPLPRTGGAYGYTFGSGTRLTVV.

The rearrangement joins TRBV5-1 to TRBJ1-1, with D possibly being TRBD1 (6 bases). The CDR3 sequence is 15 residues long. Per the germline V gene, CDR1 is SGHRS and CDR2 is YFSETQ. The ends were cut back, 3 bases at V and 4 bases at J, with 16 bases in the middle. Here the CDR3 reads CASSSFRGHRTEAFF. CDR3 coding DNA: TGCGCCAGCAGCTCATTCAGGGGACATCGCACTGAAGCTTTCTTT. The variable domain in full, with the rest retrieved from reference TRBV5-1 and TRBJ1-1, is KAGVTQTPRYLIKTRGQQVTLSCSPISGHRSVSWYQQTPGQGLQFLFEYFSETQRNKGNFPGRFSGRQFSNSRSEMNVSTLELGDSALYLCASSSFRGHRTEAFFGQGTRLTVV.

For the CDR3, the DNA is TGCGCCAGCAGCTTGGCCATCGGGACAGCTGGAAACACCATATATTTT. Encoded protein: CASSLAIGTAGNTIYF. The chain joins TRBV5-1 to TRBJ1-3, with 7 bases lining up with TRBD1. This CDR3 is 16 amino acids long. Germline trimming cut 0 bases from V and 2 bases from J; bases unmatched to any gene: 5. In germline, CDR1 is SGHRS, CDR2 YFSETQ.

The J gene is TRBJ2-7, the V gene TRBV30, with D hard to call. V dropped 2 bases and J dropped 3 bases, with 5 bases sitting between them. The germline CDR1 and CDR2 sequences are GTSNPN and SVGIG (reference sequence). This CDR3 comprises 11 residues. CDR3 DNA: TGTGCCTGGAGTTTCAGCTACGAGCAGTACTTC. It yields the protein CAWSFSYEQYF.

J is TRBJ2-1 and V is TRBV19; the match to TRBD1 covers 11 bases. Germline CDR1 is LNHDA and CDR2 is SQIVND (reference sequence). CDR3 size: 13 residues. V was pared by 4 bases and J by 9 bases, with 2 bases of the junction left unmatched. The CDR3 coding sequence is TGTGCCAGTAGTACCGGGACAGGGGGTGAGCAGTTCTTC. Its protein is CASSTGTGGEQFF.

This clone has only a few counts. V is TRBV5-6 and J is TRBJ1-5, with 8 bases lining up with TRBD1. The ends lost 5 bases at V and 6 bases at J; junction bases unmatched: 7. Germline V lookup: CDR1 SGHDT, CDR2 YYEEEE. CDR3 length: 14 amino acids. This CDR3 reads CASRPWTGFQPQHF. The CDR3 DNA reads TGTGCCAGCAGGCCTTGGACAGGGTTTCAGCCCCAGCATTTT.

With respect to this clone: The sample has other DNA sequences that encode this CDR3 too. The V and J genes are TRBV5-8 and TRBJ2-7; tentatively, D is TRBD2 (5 bases). Germline CDR1 and CDR2: SGHTS and YDEGEE. The CDR3 has 14 residues. Trimming removed 1 base from V and 0 bases from J, with 8 bases in between. The CDR3 spells CASSLLGSSYEQYF. The CDR3 DNA reads as TGTGCCAGCAGCTTGCTGGGGAGCTCCTACGAGCAGTACTTC.

The V call is TRBV19, the J call TRBJ1-5; D remains ambiguous. This CDR3 region has 16 residues. The germline CDR1 and CDR2 sequences are LNHDA and SQIVND (reference sequence). Trimming removed 5 bases from V and 7 bases from J, with 21 bases in between. CDR3 sequence: CASSPVGGRSRQPQHF. Here the CDR3 DNA reads TGTGCCAGTAGTCCCGTGGGTGGCAGATCTAGGCAGCCCCAGCATTTT.

The DNA of the CDR3 is TGTGCCAGCAGCCGTTCTAGCGCTAACTATGGCTACACCTTC. This encodes CASSRSSANYGYTF. The rearrangement joins TRBV7-2 to TRBJ1-2; D is unresolved. V lost 5 bases to trimming and J lost 0 bases, with 10 bases between them. CDR3 size: 14 residues. The V gene's germline CDR1 is SGHTA and CDR2 FQGNSA.

This clone was detected only once. The chain combines TRBV18 with TRBJ1-1, with D possibly being TRBD1 (5 bases). CDR3 length: 15 residues. The V and J ends lost 6 bases and 5 bases respectively, with 19 bases between them. In germline, CDR1 is KGHSH, CDR2 LQKENI. The CDR3 bases are TGTGCCAGCTCGCCGCAACTTGACAGTCGGACTGAAGCTTTCTTT. It encodes CASSPQLDSRTEAFF.

The CDR3 DNA sequence: TGTGCCAGCAGTGATCCTGGGAGGGCCGATGGCTACACCTTC. Its protein product is CASSDPGRADGYTF. The gene calls are TRBV6-4 and TRBJ1-2; D remains ambiguous. Deletions cut 3 bases from V and 6 bases from J, with 14 bases between. Germline CDR1 is MRHNA and CDR2 is SNTAGT. The CDR3 sequence is 14 residues long.

This clone was recorded a few times. The rearrangement uses TRBV2 and TRBJ2-4, with D perhaps matching TRBD2 (6 bases). The CDR3 consists of 17 residues. V lost 10 bases and J 0 bases, leaving 22 bases between the germline ends. Germline V gene sequence: CDR1 SNHLY, CDR2 FYNNEI. CDR3 nucleotide sequence: TGTGCCAACGTTACAAACCGGGGGTGGGTAGCCAAAAACATTCAGTACTTC. Translating it yields CANVTNRGWVAKNIQYF.

This clone was recorded only once. The DNA of the CDR3 is TGTGCCAGCAGTTCCAGACTAGCGGCAAACACAGATACGCAGTATTTT. It specifies CASSSRLAANTDTQYF. The chain has TRBV27 and TRBJ2-3; 9 nucleotides align to TRBD2. Germline V lookup: CDR1 MNHEY, CDR2 SMNVEV (reference sequence). This CDR3 spans 16 amino acids. V gave up 4 bases and J gave up 2 bases; unmatched junction bases: 7.

DNA of the CDR3: TGTGCCAGTAGTCCGACAGATAGCAATCAGCCCCAGCATTTT. Translation gives CASSPTDSNQPQHF. The V and J genes are TRBV19 and TRBJ1-5; D may be TRBD1 (5 bases). Germline CDR1 and CDR2: LNHDA and SQIVND (reference sequence). The V end lost 5 bases, the J end lost 0 bases, and 8 bases lay between the germline ends. This CDR3 has 14 amino acids.